This entry features one T cell receptor (beta chain) sequence. The sample is drawn from a study of chemoradiotherapy in HPV16-positive cancers. Sequenced by immunoSEQ multiplex PCR; TCRdb stores in-frame clones only, minus some. Of about 7,000 clones in the sample, approximately 85% were seen once. This TCR was recovered from a human donor with HPV-associated anogenital cancer. The sequencing used tumor tissue, collected from a patient who underwent chemoradiotherapy.

The CDR3 region is CASRSTLNTEAFF. CDR3 bases: TGTGCCAGCAGGTCGACCCTGAACACTGAAGCTTTCTTT. The chain is built from TRBV13 and TRBJ1-1; D unclear. CDR3 length: 13 residues. Germline lookup yields CDR1 PRHDT and CDR2 FYEKMQ (reference sequence). Deletions cut 6 bases from V and 0 bases from J, with 8 bases between.